These 5 T cell receptor beta chains share one sample of origin, sequenced in a study of blood T cell repertoires in COVID-19. Profiled with immunoSEQ multiplex PCR; TCRdb holds only in-frame clones, not every one. The table lists about 58,000 clones, approximately 90% of them singletons. The sample was peripheral blood. The receptors stem from a woman aged 55-75 years with active COVID-19.

The rearrangement uses TRBV3-1 (or the pseudogene TRBV3-2) and TRBJ1-5; no reliable D call. Trimming pared 0 bases from V and 7 bases from J, leaving 7 bases between. Per germline, CDR1 LGHDT and CDR2 YNNKEL (reference sequence). The CDR3 extends over 13 amino acids. The CDR3 protein is CASSQDRWQPQHF. CDR3 nucleotides: TGTGCCAGCAGCCAAGATCGGTGGCAGCCCCAGCATTTT.

This chain links TRBV24-1 with TRBJ2-1; unclear D gene. The germline CDR1 and CDR2 sequences are KGHDR and SFDVKD. The V and J ends lost 6 bases and 1 base respectively, with 6 bases between them. The CDR3 is 13 residues long. CDR3 nucleotides: TGTGCCACCAGTACTGATTCCTACAATGAGCAGTTCTTC. Its protein is CATSTDSYNEQFF.

This clone was observed once. The rearrangement links TRBV19 to TRBJ1-6; D unresolved. Trimming took off 7 bases at V and 10 bases at J, with 14 bases between the two ends. Germline V lookup: CDR1 LNHDA, CDR2 SQIVND (reference sequence). This CDR3 is built from 13 residues. The CDR3 region is CASKEGAGSPLHF. The CDR3 DNA follows: TGTGCCAGTAAGGAGGGTGCAGGCTCACCCCTCCACTTT.

This chain links TRBV28 with TRBJ1-1; D call uncertain. Trimming shortened V by 2 bases and J by 3 bases, and 4 bases separated the two germline ends. The CDR3 loop spans 12 amino acids. The V gene's germline CDR1 is MDHEN and CDR2 SYDVKM. CDR3 DNA: TGTGCCAGCAGTTTACGAGACACTGAAGCTTTCTTT. Translating gives CASSLRDTEAFF.

The chain uses TRBV5-4 and TRBJ2-3; TRBD1 aligns across 8 bases. This CDR3 comprises 14 residues. Germline CDR1 reads SGHNT; CDR2 reads YYREEE (reference sequence). The V segment lost 4 bases and the J segment 8 bases; nucleotides outside the gene matches: 9. CDR3 coding DNA: TGTGCCAGCAGCCCCAGGGGGCTTATAGGTACGCAGTATTTT. This translates into CASSPRGLIGTQYF.